A single sample is the source of the 18 T cell receptor beta chains below, sequenced in a study of shared clonotypes between healthy human individuals. Libraries were prepared by immunoSEQ multiplex PCR; TCRdb keeps only in-frame clonotypes and omits some of them. This table holds more than 2 million clones, roughly 94% found once. Naive CD8 isolation took CD45RO-negative cells positively selected for CCR7 and excluded terminally differentiated effector memory CD45RA+ cells. Material: naive CD8+ T cells sorted from blood. These receptors all stem from a man between 18 and 35 years old in good health.

The J gene is TRBJ2-5, the V gene TRBV6-1; TRBD1 is a possible D gene (6 bases). V lost 7 bases, J lost 5 bases, and 17 bases lay in between. CDR3 length: 14 amino acids. Germline V gives CDR1 MNHNS, CDR2 SASEGT. The CDR3 region is CASTLNGQMETQYF. The DNA for the CDR3 is TGTGCCAGCACCTTGAACGGACAGATGGAGACCCAGTACTTC.

This CDR3 is CASSQDGAGAINEQFF. The CDR3 DNA follows: TGTGCCAGCAGCCAAGATGGGGCGGGGGCTATAAATGAGCAGTTCTTC. The chain recombines TRBV14 with TRBJ2-1, with a tentative D call TRBD2 (7 bases). Trimming pared 0 bases from V and 7 bases from J, leaving 16 bases between. This CDR3 region has 16 residues. Per germline, CDR1 SGHDN and CDR2 FVKESK.

The V gene is TRBV13, the J gene TRBJ1-5, with TRBD1 as a possible D gene (6 bases). The germline gives CDR1 PRHDT, CDR2 FYEKMQ (reference sequence). Between the trimmed V and J ends, which lost 1 base and 8 bases, there was a span of 9 bases. CDR3 length: 13 amino acids. The CDR3 is CASSLEGVEPQHF. In DNA form, the CDR3 reads TGTGCCAGCAGCTTAGAGGGGGTTGAGCCCCAGCATTTT.

The gene calls are TRBV6-5 and TRBJ1-1, with a tentative D call TRBD1 (6 bases). Germline lookup yields CDR1 MNHEY and CDR2 SVGAGI. Trimming took 3 bases from V and 0 from J, leaving 11 bases between them. The CDR3 loop spans 15 amino acids. CDR3 in DNA: TGTGCCAGCAGTTATGGACAGAACATGAACACTGAAGCTTTCTTT. This codes for CASSYGQNMNTEAFF.

CDR3 coding DNA: TGTGCCAGCAGCTTTCGAGGAGATAATTCACCCCTCCACTTT. Protein product: CASSFRGDNSPLHF. The gene calls are TRBV13 and TRBJ1-6; D gene unclear. V lost 3 bases, J lost 5 bases, and 8 bases lay in between. The CDR3 sequence is 14 residues long. Germline CDR1 reads PRHDT; CDR2 reads FYEKMQ (reference sequence). The complete variable domain, with remaining parts taken from reference TRBV13 and TRBJ1-6, reads AAGVIQSPRHLIKEKRETATLKCYPIPRHDTVYWYQQGPGQDPQFLISFYEKMQSDKGSIPDRFSAQQFSDYHSELNMSSLELGDSALYFCASSFRGDNSPLHFGNGTRLTVT.

The CDR3 protein is CASSKATSRGGELFF. For the CDR3, the DNA is TGTGCCAGCAGCAAAGCGACTAGTCGCGGCGGGGAGCTGTTTTTT. The chain is built from TRBV21-1 and TRBJ2-2; the D call of TRBD2 is as the table states it, not checked on the DNA. TRBV21-1 is described as a pseudogene. The CDR3 has 15 amino acids.

The rearrangement links TRBV27 to TRBJ2-7; D remains ambiguous. This CDR3 has 15 residues. Per germline, CDR1 MNHEY and CDR2 SMNVEV (reference sequence). V was cut by 5 bases and J by 6 bases, with 20 bases left in between. The CDR3 loop reads CASSRVGAGSLEQYF. The CDR3 nucleotides are TGTGCCAGCAGTCGGGTAGGAGCAGGTTCCCTCGAGCAGTACTTC.

The rearrangement links TRBV7-8 to TRBJ2-3; 8 bases agree with TRBD2. This CDR3 is built from 16 residues. V gave up 5 bases and J gave up 2 bases; unmatched junction bases: 9. CDR1 is SGHVS, CDR2 FQNEAQ, per germline. CDR3 DNA: TGTGCCAGCAGCCAGGCCGTTAGCGGGAACACAGATACGCAGTATTTT. Protein product: CASSQAVSGNTDTQYF.

Notes on this clone: Other nucleotide sequences in the sample specify the same CDR3. This rearrangement joins TRBV4-1 to TRBJ1-4; the D is unclear. There are 12 residues in the CDR3. CDR1 is MGHRA and CDR2 is YSYEKL in the germline V gene. V lost 1 base, J lost 6 bases, and 3 bases lay in between. CDR3 coding DNA: TGCGCCAGCAGCCAAGTTGATGAAAAACTGTTTTTT. The encoded protein is CASSQVDEKLFF.

A few counts support this clone. The sample carries other DNA sequences with the same CDR3. This sequence joins TRBV11-2 and TRBJ2-7, with D possibly being TRBD1 (6 bases). CDR1 SGHAT and CDR2 FQNNGV come from the germline V gene. The V gene lost 1 base and the J gene lost 2 bases, with 9 bases spanning the gap. CDR3 length: 14 residues. CDR3 amino acids: CASSLGTGTYEQYF. The CDR3 nucleotides are TGTGCCAGCAGCTTAGGAACAGGGACCTACGAGCAGTACTTC.

This chain joins TRBV30 and TRBJ2-7, with 7 bases that match TRBD1. The CDR3 extends over 16 amino acids. Germline lookup yields CDR1 GTSNPN and CDR2 SVGIG (reference sequence). The J segment lost 2 bases and the V segment lost 0 bases, leaving 10 bases of the junction unmatched. CDR3 amino acids: CAWSVTGTAKPYEQYF. CDR3 coding DNA: TGTGCCTGGAGTGTAACAGGGACAGCTAAACCCTACGAGCAGTACTTC. The full variable domain, its missing parts supplied by reference TRBV30 and TRBJ2-7, is SQTIHQWPATLVQPVGSPLSLECTVEGTSNPNLYWYRQAAGRGLQLLFYSVGIGQISSEVPQNLSASRPQDRQFILSSKKLLLSDSGFYLCAWSVTGTAKPYEQYFGPGTRLTVT.

V and J are TRBV4-1 and TRBJ2-7, with D unclear. The CDR3 has 13 residues. Per germline, CDR1 MGHRA and CDR2 YSYEKL. With 5 bases removed from V and 0 bases from J, the gap between germline ends came to 8 bases. Here the CDR3 DNA reads TGCGCCAGCAGCATGCAGGACTCCTACGAGCAGTACTTC. Its translation is CASSMQDSYEQYF.

The chain is built from TRBV9 and TRBJ2-5, with TRBD2 matching over 8 bases. V shed 0 bases and J 5 bases; nucleotides not matched to a gene: 9. Looked up from germline, CDR1 is SGDLS and CDR2 is YYNGEE. This CDR3 has 16 amino acids. Written as DNA, the CDR3 is TGTGCCAGCAGCGTAGCCCAGGCTAGCGGGTCTGAGACCCAGTACTTC. This gives the protein CASSVAQASGSETQYF.

In the case of this clone: This CDR3 is also generated by other DNA sequences in the sample. This rearrangement joins TRBV7-2 to TRBJ2-1; 11 bases line up with TRBD2. The ends lost 2 bases at V and 4 bases at J; junction bases unmatched: 1. Germline V CDR1 and CDR2: SGHTA, FQGNSA. The CDR3 runs to 15 residues. This chain's CDR3 is CASSLLAGGYNEQFF. The CDR3 nucleotides read TGTGCCAGCAGCTTACTAGCGGGGGGTTACAATGAGCAGTTCTTC.

V is TRBV10-2 and J is TRBJ2-1, with D hard to call. CDR3 length: 15 residues. The ends were cut back, 2 bases at V and 0 bases at J, with 8 bases in the middle. Germline CDR1 WSHSY, CDR2 SAAADI. This chain's CDR3 is CASSESQSSYNEQFF. The DNA for the CDR3 is TGCGCCAGCAGTGAGAGCCAAAGCTCCTACAATGAGCAGTTCTTC.

The chain employs TRBV4-2 and TRBJ1-2; D is perhaps TRBD1 (6 bases). CDR1 is LGHNA and CDR2 is YNFKEQ in the germline V gene. This CDR3 comprises 15 residues. V was clipped by 0 bases and J by 6 bases, with 14 bases between them. As DNA, the CDR3 is TGTGCCAGCAGCCAAGAATTTCGGGGGGCTGATGGCTACACCTTC. Translated: CASSQEFRGADGYTF.

Details on this clone: This CDR3 is also generated by other DNA sequences in the sample. The chain has TRBV27 and TRBJ1-1; perhaps TRBD1 as D (5 bases). Germline loops: CDR1 MNHEY, CDR2 SMNVEV (reference sequence). Deletions cut 5 bases from V and 1 base from J, with 11 bases between. CDR3 length equals 14 residues. The DNA of the CDR3 is TGTGCCAGCAGTCCTATCGGGGGGAACACTGAAGCTTTCTTT. Translation: CASSPIGGNTEAFF.

In the case of this clone: Different DNA sequences within this sample yield the same CDR3. The chain carries TRBV5-6 and TRBJ1-6; 9 nucleotides line up with TRBD1. This CDR3 is 16 amino acids long. Germline trimming cut 0 bases from V and 6 bases from J; bases unmatched to any gene: 4. Germline assignment: CDR1 SGHDT and CDR2 YYEEEE. The CDR3 sequence is CASSLDGQGINSPLHF. The CDR3 DNA follows: TGTGCCAGCAGCTTGGACGGACAGGGGATTAATTCACCCCTCCACTTT.